This T cell receptor (beta chain) was retrieved from a study of cytomegalovirus exposure and HLA in healthy donors (dated by TCRdb to about 2017). Broadly, across the study: An earlier analysis of around 600 of the donors reported roughly 300 Gb of sequence data and 117 million unique TCR beta sequences from 150 million to 200 million T cells. About 320 gigabases of sequencing data and 78 million or so unique TCR sequences were included in an early release covering roughly 600 HLA-typed donors. Among the roughly 400 genotyped donors, approximately 77% belonged to the genetic ancestry cluster associated with self-reported Caucasian donors. The study aimed to test whether cataloging public T cell receptors could reveal signatures of past pathogen exposure. Using immunosequencing, the study profiled T cell repertoires from 640 or so subjects and related those repertoires to cytomegalovirus serostatus. A separate validation cohort of more than 100 different subjects was used in addition to the approximately 700-subject first cohort. High-throughput TCR immunosequencing, statistical association of individual TCRs with disease status, and machine learning were combined to predict cytomegalovirus infection status. A later analysis re-analyzed previously published TCR beta repertoires from 660 or so donors and added high-resolution HLA genotyping to study TCR occurrence patterns. The later analysis used no new phenotypic data to find candidate immune exposures, relying instead on TCR beta sequences and their occurrence across donors. An earlier analysis of fewer than 700 of the donors applied high-throughput TCR beta sequencing to assess whether each TCR beta V gene segment acted as functional or pseudogenic. Donor age, sex, ethnicity and CMV serostatus were compiled together with the repertoire data. Genome-wide SNP genotypes for about 60% of the roughly 700 donors were used in a later genetic analysis, which treated that subset as a discovery cohort. All discovery cohort repertoires had been generated using a single sequencing platform. Class I and class II HLA loci were covered by the typing at four-digit resolution. Typing coverage differed by locus: A, B, C, DRB1 and DQB1 were typed in roughly 629-640 donors, DQA1 in approximately 520, DPA1 in some 570, and DPB1 in 472. Because of strong linkage in the cohort, four to six DR-DQ haplotypes were treated as single units for association and clustering. On average, around 200,000 unique TCR beta nucleotide sequences were sequenced per donor among several hundred genotyped donors of the cohort, with roughly 18% of those sequences being non-productive. Broad study findings and their caveats: In vitro tests confirmed that a few of the cytomegalovirus-associated TCR beta chains recognize cytomegalovirus antigens. According to a later analysis, TCR association rates differed among HLA loci, with DRB1 alleles showing the most associated TCRs and HLA-C alleles showing the fewest. The study listed 150 to 200 TCR beta chains as associated with cytomegalovirus. This cohort had only TCR beta chains sequenced, and the lack of alpha or paired-chain data limited which features could be detected. A further reported finding was that TCR beta sequences accurately predicted the HLA-A and HLA-B alleles for most subjects in the first cohort. Compared with the approximately 670-donor mean, donors in an Asian-associated ancestry cluster had fewer N-insertions in productive TCRs, according to a later genetic analysis. Presence/absence analyses assumed roughly uniform sequencing depth across donors, an assumption that may not hold. HLA typing was unavailable for some donors at each locus, so association tests used only the typed subset. CMV serostatus was the only immune exposure information available for the cohort. Approximately 16 rarely observed V segments, including chromosome 9 orphons, were excluded from the earlier analysis of several hundred of the donors because counts were too low. A cluster of highly shared sequence variants was judged likely to be a technical artifact of the sequencing pipeline. According to a later analysis, most CMV-associated TCR beta chains appeared to be HLA-restricted, and the HLA associations seemed to be driven largely by CMV exposure. Most TCR sequences were seen in very few donors, while some public TCRs were found in many individuals. Correlated functional status among segregating V segments might reflect linkage disequilibrium, but an unknown experimental factor could not be ruled out. An earlier analysis of 587 of the donors showed that most TCR beta V segments appeared in productive rearrangements either about 87% or about 30% of the time, which broadly matched IMGT annotations. A later analysis found that HLA-associated TCR beta chains were more clonally expanded and had lower generation probabilities than equally common non-associated chains. The classifier was reported to diagnose cytomegalovirus status with high specificity and sensitivity in both the original cohort and the validation cohort. According to a later analysis, parvovirus B19, influenza, CMV and Epstein-Barr virus appeared linked to several top co-occurrence clusters. When HLA alleles, especially DR and DQ, strongly co-occurred, attributing TCR associations to individual alleles was difficult. At a false discovery rate of 0.05, a later analysis linked about 16,000 TCR beta sequences to specific HLA alleles. A later genetic analysis associated a missense DCLRE1C variant with V-gene and J-gene trimming of TCR beta chains, and an independent cohort replicated the association. The authors suggested that the approach could potentially be extended to other disease states and immunological phenotypes.

In total, approximately 610 healthy bone marrow donors made up the cohort. At the time of sampling, all cohort members were nominally healthy, though unrecorded immune exposures were likely present. The donor tested CMV seronegative and was one of the 352 seronegative cohort members. A peripheral blood sample was provided by each donor, and peripheral blood mononuclear cells were used for TCR beta sequencing. The Qiagen DNeasy Blood Extraction Kit was used to extract genomic DNA from the blood cell samples. The library was produced with the immunoSEQ multiplex PCR assay. For the multiplex PCR, a mixture combining 60 forward primers for TCR Vbeta segments and 13 reverse primers for TCR Jbeta segments was used. The CDR3 region of rearranged TCR beta genes was amplified from genomic DNA with a multiplex PCR assay. The amplified TCR beta libraries were sequenced on the Illumina HiSeq System as 87-base-pair reads. As for the authors' bioinformatics: Across the 670 or so repertoires, a later analysis counted 78 million or so unique TCR beta chains, 8.5 million to 12 million of which were shared by at least two donors. Raw reads were error-corrected and collapsed into unique sequences by a nearest-neighbor algorithm in which closely related sequences were merged to remove PCR and sequencing errors. V, D and J gene segments were assigned by aligning CDR3 sequences to IMGT reference sequences. Each retained sequence needed at least a six-nucleotide match to both a V gene segment and a J gene segment. Rearrangements were classified as productive when the CDR3 lacked stop codons and remained in frame with V and J, and all other rearrangements were classified as non-productive. Following IMGT convention, CDR3 was defined as the stretch from the second conserved V-encoded cysteine to the conserved J-encoded phenylalanine. The earlier analysis of some 580 of the donors excluded any sequence lacking an unambiguous match to a single V gene segment. In an earlier analysis of some 590 of the donors, a V segment was called functional when productive rearrangements were above 56.7%, and segregating when the standard deviation between donors exceeded 5%. A statistical classification framework was built to diagnose cytomegalovirus status from the catalog of TCR beta chain sequences. A later analysis assigned V and J genes by comparing TCR nucleotide sequences with IMGT/GENE-DB human TR gene sequences. A later analysis assigned CDR3 sequences and most-parsimonious VDJ recombination scenarios with the TCRdist pipeline. In a later analysis, each TCR beta chain was defined by its CDR3 amino acid sequence together with its V-gene family, and reads without a unique V-gene family were excluded. A later analysis removed several hundred highly shared, low-generation-probability nucleotide sequences to deal with suspected cross-contamination and a sequencing artifact. For each public chain, a later analysis derived a clonal expansion index from normalized ranks of inferred template counts within each repertoire. Generation probabilities in a later analysis came from a VDJ recombination model fitted to out-of-frame rearrangements, and those results were checked against IGoR. A later analysis scored TCR-TCR, TCR-HLA and TCR-CMV co-occurrence with hypergeometric tests, applying a repertoire-size bias correction to TCR pairs. In a later analysis, false discovery rates were estimated by permuting HLA or CMV assignments 20 times. In a later analysis, co-occurring TCRs were grouped using DBSCAN, and TCRdist sequence similarity was added for clustering within HLA-allele-positive subsets. Repertoires with fewer than 30,000 or more than 120,000 public chains, plus five repertoires with anomalous nucleotide sharing, were excluded from co-occurrence clustering. TCRdb holds this immuneACCESS table with in-frame rearrangements only. Some clones are missing; in checked studies, unresolved V genes explain under half, and the rest has no known cause. V and J calls and clone size are as listed in that table; D and trimming were resolved from the DNA. Recorded for this sample are roughly 110,000 clones; roughly 80% of them occurred a single time. The top ten hold about 1.6% of the sample.

A remark on this clone: Its specific antigen is unknown. Qualities for individual bases were not recorded, and no much larger clone is one base off.

The specimen was PBMCs. This clonotype was sampled from a man aged 50 or older in good health and CMV-seronegative.

The CDR3 region: CATKQGTGPNSPLHF. The DNA is as follows: TGCGCCACCAAGCAAGGGACAGGTCCGAATTCACCCCTCCACTTT. The rearranged segments are TRBV5-1 and TRBJ1-6; TRBD1 aligns with 8 central bases. The germline V gene provides CDR1 SGHRS and CDR2 YFSETQ. Here V drops 9 bases and J drops 7 bases, and the junction holds 12 bases not matched to any gene. Spanning cysteine to phenylalanine, the CDR3 consists of 15 amino acids. The entry retains the CDR3 DNA only, 45 bases that are in frame from base 1. The entire variable domain, with the stretches around the CDR3 drawn from the reference TRBV5-1 and TRBJ1-6 proteins, is KAGVTQTPRYLIKTRGQQVTLSCSPISGHRSVSWYQQTPGQGLQFLFEYFSETQRNKGNFPGRFSGRQFSNSRSEMNVSTLELGDSALYLCATKQGTGPNSPLHFGNGTRLTVT.